This T cell receptor beta chain was sequenced for a study of technical replicates of blood from a few donors. Germline CDR1 LNHNV, CDR2 YYDKDF (reference sequence). This CDR3 contains 14 residues. With 2 bases removed from V and 2 bases from J, the gap between germline ends came to 10 bases. The table came from immunoSEQ multiplex PCR; TCRdb's copy has only in-frame clones and leaves some out. The sample consists of around 100,000 clones, over 90% of them appearing once. This chain links TRBV15 with TRBJ2-7; D remains unclear. Sequencing was done on a sample of T cells isolated from PBMCs. This TCR was sampled from a human donor in good health. CDR3 DNA sequence: TGTGCCACCAGCAGACCCAGAGGCGCCTACGAGCAGTACTTC. Protein sequence: CATSRPRGAYEQYF. The full variable domain, with the rest looked up from reference TRBV15 and TRBJ2-7, is DAMVIQNPRYQVTQFGKPVTLSCSQTLNHNVMYWYQQKSSQAPKLLFHYYDKDFNNEADTPDNFQSRRPNTSFCFLDIRSPGLGDTAMYLCATSRPRGAYEQYFGPGTRLTVT.